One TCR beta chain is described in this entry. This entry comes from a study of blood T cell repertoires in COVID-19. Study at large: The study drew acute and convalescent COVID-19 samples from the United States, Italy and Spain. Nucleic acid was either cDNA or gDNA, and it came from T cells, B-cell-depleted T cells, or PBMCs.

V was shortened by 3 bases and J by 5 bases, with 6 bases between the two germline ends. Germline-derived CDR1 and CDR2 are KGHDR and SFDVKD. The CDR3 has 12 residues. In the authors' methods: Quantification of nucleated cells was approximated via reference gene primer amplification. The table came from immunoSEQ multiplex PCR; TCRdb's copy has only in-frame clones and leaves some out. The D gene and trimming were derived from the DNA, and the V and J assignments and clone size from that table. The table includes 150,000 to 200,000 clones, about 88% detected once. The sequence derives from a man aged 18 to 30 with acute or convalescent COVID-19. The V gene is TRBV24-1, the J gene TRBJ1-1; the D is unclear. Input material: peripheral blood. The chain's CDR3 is CATSDRGTEAFF. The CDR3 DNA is TGTGCCACCAGTGATCGGGGTACTGAAGCTTTCTTT.